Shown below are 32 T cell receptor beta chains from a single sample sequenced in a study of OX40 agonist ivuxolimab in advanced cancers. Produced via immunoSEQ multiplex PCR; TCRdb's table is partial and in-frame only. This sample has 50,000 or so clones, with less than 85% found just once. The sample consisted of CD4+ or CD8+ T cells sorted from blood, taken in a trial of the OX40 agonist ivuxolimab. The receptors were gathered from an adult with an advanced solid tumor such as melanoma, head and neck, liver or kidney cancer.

CDR3 bases: TGTGCCAGCACCTACTCGGACAGGAACAATGAGCAGTTCTTC. Protein: CASTYSDRNNEQFF. This chain links TRBV6-5 with TRBJ2-1; 7 nucleotides match TRBD1. CDR1 MNHEY and CDR2 SVGAGI come from the germline V gene. CDR3 length equals 14 residues. J gave up 5 bases and V 7 bases, and 8 bases lay outside the gene matches.

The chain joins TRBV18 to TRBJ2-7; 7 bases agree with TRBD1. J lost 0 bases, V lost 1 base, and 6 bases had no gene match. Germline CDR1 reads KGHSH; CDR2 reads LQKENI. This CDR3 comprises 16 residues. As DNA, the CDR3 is TGTGCCAGCTCACCACTCCGGGACAGCCGCTCCTACGAGCAGTACTTC. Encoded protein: CASSPLRDSRSYEQYF. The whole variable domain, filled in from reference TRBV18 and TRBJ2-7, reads NAGVMQNPRHLVRRRGQEARLRCSPMKGHSHVYWYRQLPEEGLKFMVYLQKENIIDESGMPKERFSAEFPKEGPSILRIQQVVRGDSAAYFCASSPLRDSRSYEQYFGPGTRLTVT.

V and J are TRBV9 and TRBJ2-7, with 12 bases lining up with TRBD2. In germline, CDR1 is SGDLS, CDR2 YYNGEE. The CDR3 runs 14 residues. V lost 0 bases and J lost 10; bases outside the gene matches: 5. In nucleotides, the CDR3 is TGTGCCAGCAGCGTAGGGACTAGCGGGGAAAATCAGTACTTC. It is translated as CASSVGTSGENQYF.

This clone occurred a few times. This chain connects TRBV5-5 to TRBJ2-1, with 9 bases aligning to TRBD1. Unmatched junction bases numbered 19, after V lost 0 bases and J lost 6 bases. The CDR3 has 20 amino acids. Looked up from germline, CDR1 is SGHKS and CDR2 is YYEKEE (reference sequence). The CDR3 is CASSLAYFGTGLKRGNEQFF. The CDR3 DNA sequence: TGTGCCAGCAGCTTGGCCTACTTCGGGACAGGGTTGAAGAGGGGCAATGAGCAGTTCTTC.

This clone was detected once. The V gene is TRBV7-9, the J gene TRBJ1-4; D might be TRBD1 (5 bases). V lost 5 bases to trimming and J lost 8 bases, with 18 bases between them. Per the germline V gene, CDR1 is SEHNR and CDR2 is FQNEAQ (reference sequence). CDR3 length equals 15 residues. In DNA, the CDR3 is TGTGCCAGCAGCCCCGGGACCCGGGGTGAGGAAAAACTGTTTTTT. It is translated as CASSPGTRGEEKLFF.

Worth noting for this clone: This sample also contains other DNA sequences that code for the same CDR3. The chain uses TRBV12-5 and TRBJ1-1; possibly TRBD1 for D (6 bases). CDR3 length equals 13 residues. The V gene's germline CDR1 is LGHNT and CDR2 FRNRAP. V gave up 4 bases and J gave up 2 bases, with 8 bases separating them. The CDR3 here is CASGSQGNTEAFF. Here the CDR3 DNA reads TGTGCTAGTGGTTCACAGGGAAACACTGAAGCTTTCTTT.

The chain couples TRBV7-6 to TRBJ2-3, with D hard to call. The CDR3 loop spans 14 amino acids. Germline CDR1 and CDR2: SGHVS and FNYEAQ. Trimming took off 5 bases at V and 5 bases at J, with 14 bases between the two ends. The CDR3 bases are TGTGCCAGCAGCCGGTTGTCGGGCGGAGATACGCAGTATTTT. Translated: CASSRLSGGDTQYF.

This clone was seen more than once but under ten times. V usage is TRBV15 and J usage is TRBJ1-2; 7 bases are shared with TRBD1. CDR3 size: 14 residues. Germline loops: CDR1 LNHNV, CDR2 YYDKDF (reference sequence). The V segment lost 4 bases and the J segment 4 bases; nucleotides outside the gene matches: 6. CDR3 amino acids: CATSTGGQRYGYTF. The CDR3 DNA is TGTGCCACCAGCACGGGGGGACAGCGCTATGGCTACACCTTC.

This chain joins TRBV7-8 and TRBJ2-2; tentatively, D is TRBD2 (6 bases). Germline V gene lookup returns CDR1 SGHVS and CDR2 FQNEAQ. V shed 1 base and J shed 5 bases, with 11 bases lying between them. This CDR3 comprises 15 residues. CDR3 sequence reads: CASSLDLTRTGELFF. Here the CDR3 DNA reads TGTGCCAGCAGCTTAGACCTGACTAGGACCGGGGAGCTGTTTTTT.

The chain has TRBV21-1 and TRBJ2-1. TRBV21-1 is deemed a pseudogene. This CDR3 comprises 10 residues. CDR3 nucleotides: TGTGCCTCACAACTGGGTGAGCAGTTCTTC. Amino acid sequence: CASQLGEQFF.

CDR3 DNA: TGCGCCAGCAGCCCGGGACTATCCACAGATACGCAGTATTTT. Its protein is CASSPGLSTDTQYF. This chain connects TRBV5-1 to TRBJ2-3; TRBD2 matches 7 bases. CDR3 length: 14 residues. Trimming removed 4 bases from V and 2 bases from J; junction bases left unmatched: 4. Germline V gives CDR1 SGHRS, CDR2 YFSETQ.

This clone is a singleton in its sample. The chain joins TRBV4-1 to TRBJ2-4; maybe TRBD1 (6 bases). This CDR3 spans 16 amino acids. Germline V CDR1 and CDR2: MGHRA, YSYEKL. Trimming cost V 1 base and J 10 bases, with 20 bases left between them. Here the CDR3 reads CASSQGGTPAVVIQYF. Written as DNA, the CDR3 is TGCGCCAGCAGCCAAGGTGGGACACCGGCGGTTGTGATTCAGTACTTC.

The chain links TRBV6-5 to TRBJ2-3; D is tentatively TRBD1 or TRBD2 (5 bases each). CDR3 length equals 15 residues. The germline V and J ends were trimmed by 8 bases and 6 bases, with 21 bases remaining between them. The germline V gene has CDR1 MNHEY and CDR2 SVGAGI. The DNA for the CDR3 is TGTGCCAGCCGATCTGGGGGAGAGGGCAGTGATACGCAGTATTTT. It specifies CASRSGGEGSDTQYF.

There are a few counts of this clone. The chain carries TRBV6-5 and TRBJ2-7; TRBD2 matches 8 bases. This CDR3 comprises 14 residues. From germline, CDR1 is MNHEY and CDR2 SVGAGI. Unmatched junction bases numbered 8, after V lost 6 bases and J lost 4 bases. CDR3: CASRISGSGYEQYF. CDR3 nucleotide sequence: TGTGCCAGCAGGATAAGCGGGAGCGGGTACGAGCAGTACTTC.

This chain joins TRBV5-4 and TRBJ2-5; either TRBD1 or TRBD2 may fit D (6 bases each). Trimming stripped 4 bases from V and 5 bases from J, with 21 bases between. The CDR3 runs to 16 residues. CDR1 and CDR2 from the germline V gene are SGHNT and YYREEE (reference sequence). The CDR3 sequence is CASSLPVGQGRETQYF. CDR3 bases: TGTGCCAGCAGCCTCCCGGTGGGGCAGGGGAGGGAGACCCAGTACTTC.

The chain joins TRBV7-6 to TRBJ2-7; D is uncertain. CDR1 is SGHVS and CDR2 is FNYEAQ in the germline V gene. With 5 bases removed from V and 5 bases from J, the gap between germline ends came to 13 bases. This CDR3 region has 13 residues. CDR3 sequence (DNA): TGTGCCAGCAGCCCGGTACACGGTAACGAGCAGTACTTC. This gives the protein CASSPVHGNEQYF.

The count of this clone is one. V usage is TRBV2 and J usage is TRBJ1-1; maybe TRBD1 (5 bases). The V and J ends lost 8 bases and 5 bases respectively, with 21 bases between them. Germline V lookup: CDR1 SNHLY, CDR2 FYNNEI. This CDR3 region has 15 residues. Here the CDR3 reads CASRTRDLTATEAFF. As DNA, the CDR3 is TGTGCCAGCCGGACCCGGGACCTCACGGCGACTGAAGCTTTCTTT.

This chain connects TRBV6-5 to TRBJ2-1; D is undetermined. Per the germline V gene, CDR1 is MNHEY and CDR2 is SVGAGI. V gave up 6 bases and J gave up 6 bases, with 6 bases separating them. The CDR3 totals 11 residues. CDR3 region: CASRSPNEQFF. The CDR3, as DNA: TGTGCCAGCAGAAGCCCCAATGAGCAGTTCTTC.

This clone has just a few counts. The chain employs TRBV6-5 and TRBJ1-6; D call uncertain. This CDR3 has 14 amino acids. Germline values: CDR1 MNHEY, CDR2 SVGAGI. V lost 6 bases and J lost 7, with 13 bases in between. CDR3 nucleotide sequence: TGTGCCAGCAGCTCTCAGCAGTTGAATTCACCCCTCCACTTT. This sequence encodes CASSSQQLNSPLHF.

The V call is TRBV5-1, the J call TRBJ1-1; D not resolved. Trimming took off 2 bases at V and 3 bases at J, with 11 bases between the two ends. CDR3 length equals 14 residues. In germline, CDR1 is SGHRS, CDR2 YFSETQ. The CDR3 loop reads CASSLGRIDTEAFF. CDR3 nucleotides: TGCGCCAGCAGCTTAGGGAGAATCGACACTGAAGCTTTCTTT.

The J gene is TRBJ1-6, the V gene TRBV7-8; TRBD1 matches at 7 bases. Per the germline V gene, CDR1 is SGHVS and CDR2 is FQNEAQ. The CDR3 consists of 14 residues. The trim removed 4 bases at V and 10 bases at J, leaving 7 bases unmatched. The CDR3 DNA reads TGTGCCAGCAGCTCATCAGGGGGATGGTCACCCCTCCACTTT. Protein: CASSSSGGWSPLHF.

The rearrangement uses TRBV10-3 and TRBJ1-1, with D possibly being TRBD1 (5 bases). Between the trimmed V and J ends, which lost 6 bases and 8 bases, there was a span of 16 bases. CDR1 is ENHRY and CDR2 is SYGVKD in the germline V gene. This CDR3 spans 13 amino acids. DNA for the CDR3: TGTGCCATCAGCGAATTCGGGTGGGGGGAAGCTTTCTTT. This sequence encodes CAISEFGWGEAFF.

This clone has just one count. DNA for the CDR3: TGTGCCAGTAGTAACTCCCCCGCAAAGGTCGCTGCTTCACCCCTCCACTTT. It specifies CASSNSPAKVAASPLHF. V gene TRBV19 combines with J gene TRBJ1-6, with no clear D. Germline CDR1 is LNHDA and CDR2 is SQIVND (reference sequence). Trimming shortened V by 4 bases and J by 9 bases, and 22 bases separated the two germline ends. The CDR3 is 17 amino acids.

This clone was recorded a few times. CDR3 loop: CASSFTGGEGQETQYF. The CDR3 DNA reads TGTGCCAGCAGCTTTACAGGGGGAGAGGGGCAAGAGACCCAGTACTTC. V is TRBV5-6 and J is TRBJ2-5, with 8 bases matching TRBD1. V lost 2 bases and J lost 2; bases outside the gene matches: 8. The germline V gene has CDR1 SGHDT and CDR2 YYEEEE. The CDR3 runs 16 residues.

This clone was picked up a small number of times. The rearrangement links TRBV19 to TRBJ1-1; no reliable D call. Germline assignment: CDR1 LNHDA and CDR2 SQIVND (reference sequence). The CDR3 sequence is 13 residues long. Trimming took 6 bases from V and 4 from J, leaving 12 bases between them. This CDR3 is CASRDPRLTEAFF. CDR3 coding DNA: TGTGCCAGTAGAGACCCGAGGCTCACTGAAGCTTTCTTT.

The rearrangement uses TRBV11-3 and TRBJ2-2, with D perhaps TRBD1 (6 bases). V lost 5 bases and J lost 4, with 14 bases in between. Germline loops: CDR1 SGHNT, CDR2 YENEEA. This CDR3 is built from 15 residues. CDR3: CASSPGARSTGELFF. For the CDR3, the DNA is TGTGCCAGCAGCCCAGGGGCGCGGAGCACCGGGGAGCTGTTTTTT.

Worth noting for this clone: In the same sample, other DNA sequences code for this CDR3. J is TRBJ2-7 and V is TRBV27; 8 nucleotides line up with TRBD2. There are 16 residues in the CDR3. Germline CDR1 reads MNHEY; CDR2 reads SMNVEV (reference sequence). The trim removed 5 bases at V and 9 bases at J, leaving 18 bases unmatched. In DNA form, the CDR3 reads TGTGCCAGCAGTCCCTCCGCTAGCGGGCGGGCGTATAGGCAGTACTTC. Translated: CASSPSASGRAYRQYF.

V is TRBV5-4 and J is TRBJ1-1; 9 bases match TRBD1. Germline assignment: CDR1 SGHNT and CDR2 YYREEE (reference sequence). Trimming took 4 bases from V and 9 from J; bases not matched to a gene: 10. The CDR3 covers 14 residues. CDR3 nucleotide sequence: TGTGCCAGCAGCCCGAGGGACAGGGTGGAAAAAGCTTTCTTT. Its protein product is CASSPRDRVEKAFF.

The CDR3 DNA sequence: TGTGCCAGCAGGACAGAGTACACTGAAGCTTTCTTT. Amino acids: CASRTEYTEAFF. J is TRBJ1-1 and V is TRBV28; possibly TRBD1 for D (5 bases). This CDR3 has 12 amino acids. Trimming removed 6 bases from V and 3 bases from J, with 8 bases in between. CDR1 and CDR2 from the germline V gene are MDHEN and SYDVKM.

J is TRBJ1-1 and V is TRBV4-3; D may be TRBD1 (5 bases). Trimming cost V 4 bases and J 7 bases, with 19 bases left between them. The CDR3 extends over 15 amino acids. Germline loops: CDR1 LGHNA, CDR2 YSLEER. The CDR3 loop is CASSPHLTGSVEAFF. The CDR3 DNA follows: TGCGCCAGCAGCCCACATTTAACAGGTAGTGTTGAAGCTTTCTTT.

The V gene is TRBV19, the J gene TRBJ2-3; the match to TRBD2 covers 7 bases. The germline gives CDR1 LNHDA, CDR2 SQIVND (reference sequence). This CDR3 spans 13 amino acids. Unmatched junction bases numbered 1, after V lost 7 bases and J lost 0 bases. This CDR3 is CASTSGSTDTQYF. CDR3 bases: TGTGCCAGTACTAGCGGCAGCACAGATACGCAGTATTTT.

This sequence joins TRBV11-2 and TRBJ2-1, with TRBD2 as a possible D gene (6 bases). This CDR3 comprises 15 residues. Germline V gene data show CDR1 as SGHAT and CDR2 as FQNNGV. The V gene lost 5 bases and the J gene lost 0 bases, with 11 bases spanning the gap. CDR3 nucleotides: TGTGCCAGCAGCAATCGGGGGAGCTCCTACAATGAGCAGTTCTTC. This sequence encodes CASSNRGSSYNEQFF.